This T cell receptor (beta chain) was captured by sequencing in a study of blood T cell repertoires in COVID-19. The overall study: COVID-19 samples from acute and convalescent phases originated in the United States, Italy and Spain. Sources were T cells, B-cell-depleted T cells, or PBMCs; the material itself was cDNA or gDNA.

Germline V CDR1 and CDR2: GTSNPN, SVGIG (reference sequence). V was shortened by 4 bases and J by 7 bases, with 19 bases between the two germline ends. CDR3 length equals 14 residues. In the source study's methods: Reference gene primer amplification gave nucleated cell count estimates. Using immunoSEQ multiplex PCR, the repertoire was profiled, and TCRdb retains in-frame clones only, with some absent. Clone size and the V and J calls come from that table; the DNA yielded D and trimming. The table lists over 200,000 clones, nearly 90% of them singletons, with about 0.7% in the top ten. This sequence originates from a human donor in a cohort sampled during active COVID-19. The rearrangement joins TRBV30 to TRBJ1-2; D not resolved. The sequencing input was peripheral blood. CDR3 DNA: TGTGCCTGGACATACGCCAGGTCCGCGGGTGGCTACACCTTC. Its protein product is CAWTYARSAGGYTF.